This TCR beta chain derives from a study of blood T cell repertoires in COVID-19. The wider study: Nucleic acid was either cDNA or gDNA, and it came from T cells, B-cell-depleted T cells, or PBMCs.

In the original workflow: Amplification with reference gene primers provided the estimates of nucleated cell counts. Produced via immunoSEQ multiplex PCR; TCRdb's table is partial and in-frame only. The V and J calls and clone size were taken over from that table, and D and trimming were inferred from the DNA. The sample lists 200,000 to 250,000 clones; about 85% were seen once. Germline V lookup: CDR1 SGHNT, CDR2 YENEEA. Trimming left V 4 bases short and J 1 base short, with 4 bases between. The CDR3 totals 13 residues. Material for sequencing was peripheral blood. The V and J genes are TRBV11-3 and TRBJ2-2; the D is unclear. The receptor's source is a woman aged 45-65 years with COVID-19, enrolled during active disease. The CDR3: CASSYKNTGELFF. As DNA, the CDR3 is TGTGCCAGCAGCTATAAGAACACCGGGGAGCTGTTTTTT.